This entry features one TCR beta chain sequence. Antigen unknown. The data originate from a study of human T cells and chemical hapten exposure. Study-wide context: Upper-back patches of 0.01% DPC were read at 6 days.

Within the library, unique molecular identifiers were attached to each individual cDNA molecule. Via MiXCR, TCRdb re-called the RACE reads, giving one row per CDR3 protein. The data hold tens of thousands of distinct CDR3 sequences, with around 10% observed a single time. General study points: Counts of expanded TCRs at PT1 were positively correlated with patch test score. Expanded TCRs clustered into significantly more large CDR3 similarity groups than controls, the analysis revealed.

Time point of the sample: patch test 1, 2 weeks after DPC sensitization. Treatment described: therapeutic diphenylcyclopropenone sensitization with weekly scalp DPC. Sequenced here: whole blood, sampled in connection with sensitization to the hapten diphenylcyclopropenone (DPC). The TCR comes from a woman aged 50 to 60 with alopecia areata. Some clones in this sample may be carry-over from other donors' samples.

CDR3 nucleotides: TGTGCCACCTTTCGACAGGGGGCGTCTGGCTACACCTTC. Translated: CATFRQGASGYTF. The chain carries TRBV2 and TRBJ1-2; 10 bases align to TRBD1. J lost 7 bases, V lost 10 bases, and 9 bases had no gene match. Germline V CDR1 and CDR2: SNHLY, FYNNEI. This CDR3 is 13 amino acids long.